This entry lists 15 T cell receptor beta chains sequenced from one sample in a study of cytotoxic CD8 clonotypes in ibrutinib-treated CLL. The method was immunoSEQ multiplex PCR; TCRdb's version includes in-frame clones alone and lacks a portion of them. The data hold under 200,000 clones, with roughly 86% observed a single time. Sequencing used PBMCs, obtained after 12 months of ibrutinib treatment. Receptors were obtained from a human donor with chronic lymphocytic leukemia.

V and J are TRBV28 and TRBJ2-2; 9 positions agree with TRBD1. The germline V gene encodes CDR1 MDHEN and CDR2 SYDVKM. After removal of 6 bases from V and 7 bases from J, the junction contained 15 bases not matched to a gene. The CDR3 has 17 residues. Here the CDR3 reads CASRRNSRDRVGGELFF. DNA for the CDR3: TGTGCCAGCAGGCGAAACTCCCGGGACAGGGTCGGCGGGGAGCTGTTTTTT.

There are a few counts of this clone. This sequence joins TRBV7-2 and TRBJ2-4, with 10 bases that match TRBD1. V was pared by 5 bases and J by 3 bases, with 4 bases of the junction left unmatched. Germline V gene data show CDR1 as SGHTA and CDR2 as FQGNSA. The CDR3 has 15 amino acids. CDR3 in amino acids: CASSPGQGSKNIQYF. The DNA for the CDR3 is TGTGCCAGCAGCCCGGGACAGGGGAGCAAAAACATTCAGTACTTC.

V usage is TRBV4-2 and J usage is TRBJ2-1; perhaps TRBD1 as D (8 bases). Germline CDR1 reads LGHNA; CDR2 reads YNFKEQ. V lost 4 bases and J 10 bases, leaving 11 bases between the germline ends. This CDR3 has 12 residues. The CDR3: CASSPQGGEQFF. CDR3 coding DNA: TGTGCCAGCAGCCCACAGGGGGGGGAGCAGTTCTTC.

The table lists this clone with a few counts. The chain couples TRBV7-2 to TRBJ2-5; no clear D. The CDR3 is 12 residues long. CDR1 and CDR2 (germline): SGHTA, FQGNSA. Trimming removed 5 bases at V and 4 bases at J, with 8 bases between. CDR3 sequence reads: CASSPLRETQYF. The CDR3 bases are TGTGCCAGCAGCCCCCTTCGAGAGACCCAGTACTTC.

V gene TRBV15 combines with J gene TRBJ1-1; D ambiguous. The CDR3 extends over 15 amino acids. With 5 bases removed from V and 6 bases from J, the gap between germline ends came to 19 bases. Per germline, CDR1 LNHNV and CDR2 YYDKDF (reference sequence). The CDR3 DNA is TGTGCCACCAGCTCCTTAAAGGTCCGTTCTCCTGAAGCTTTCTTT. Translation: CATSSLKVRSPEAFF.

The gene calls are TRBV28 and TRBJ1-2; D possibly corresponds to TRBD1 (5 bases). The CDR3 runs 12 residues. V dropped 5 bases and J dropped 4 bases, with 8 bases sitting between them. The germline V gene encodes CDR1 MDHEN and CDR2 SYDVKM. In DNA form, the CDR3 reads TGTGCCAGCAGTAAGGGACGCTATGGCTACACCTTC. This encodes CASSKGRYGYTF.

The rearrangement joins TRBV4-3 to TRBJ2-1; TRBD2 agrees at 7 bases. The ends lost 2 bases at V and 9 bases at J; junction bases unmatched: 13. The germline V gene has CDR1 LGHNA and CDR2 YSLEER. The CDR3 is made up of 16 amino acids. The CDR3 is CASSQSPRGGRVEQFF. The CDR3 DNA reads TGCGCCAGCAGCCAATCACCTCGAGGAGGGAGGGTTGAGCAGTTCTTC.

The chain recombines TRBV5-1 with TRBJ2-3, with 10 bases lining up with TRBD2. CDR1 is SGHRS and CDR2 is YFSETQ in the germline V gene. Unmatched junction bases numbered 5, after V lost 5 bases and J lost 2 bases. The CDR3 has 15 residues. In nucleotides, the CDR3 is TGCGCCAGCAGTCTTAGCGGGGGGCCCACAGATACGCAGTATTTT. Its translation: CASSLSGGPTDTQYF.

The V gene is TRBV28, the J gene TRBJ1-1; no reliable D call. CDR1 is MDHEN and CDR2 is SYDVKM in the germline V gene. The V end was cut by 6 bases, the J end by 5 bases, with 10 bases between. The CDR3 has 12 residues. CDR3 bases: TGTGCCAGCAGATCAGTCAGGACTGAAGCTTTCTTT. It yields the protein CASRSVRTEAFF. The full variable domain, rest sourced from reference TRBV28 and TRBJ1-1, is DVKVTQSSRYLVKRTGEKVFLECVQDMDHENMFWYRQDPGLGLRLIYFSYDVKMKEKGDIPEGYSVSREKKERFSLILESASTNQTSMYLCASRSVRTEAFFGQGTRLTVV.

This clone was seen only a few times. This sequence joins TRBV10-3 and TRBJ2-5, with D perhaps TRBD1 or TRBD2 (5 bases each). The CDR3 has 13 amino acids. V was trimmed by 9 bases and J by 5 bases, leaving 16 bases between them. Per the germline V gene, CDR1 is ENHRY and CDR2 is SYGVKD. This CDR3 is CAIRAEGKETQYF. The CDR3 DNA reads TGTGCCATAAGGGCCGAGGGGAAGGAGACCCAGTACTTC.

V gene TRBV28 combines with J gene TRBJ1-1, with TRBD1 matching over 8 bases. This CDR3 has 13 residues. Germline trimming cut 6 bases from V and 1 base from J; bases unmatched to any gene: 1. Germline assignment: CDR1 MDHEN and CDR2 SYDVKM. CDR3 in amino acids: CASRQGGNTEAFF. The CDR3, as DNA: TGTGCCAGCAGACAGGGGGGGAACACTGAAGCTTTCTTT.

The chain combines TRBV7-2 with TRBJ2-7, with TRBD2 identical over 7 bases. The V gene end was trimmed by 2 bases and the J gene end by 4 bases; junction bases not matched to a gene: 8. Germline-derived CDR1 and CDR2 are SGHTA and FQGNSA. The CDR3 has 15 residues. CDR3 bases: TGTGCCAGCAGCTTAATAGGCGGGAGTCGGTACGAGCAGTACTTC. Its translation: CASSLIGGSRYEQYF.

The chain links TRBV29-1 to TRBJ2-3, with D unclear. There are 13 residues in the CDR3. Trimming took off 6 bases at V and 1 base at J, with 11 bases between the two ends. Germline V CDR1 and CDR2: SQVTM, ANQGSEA. DNA for the CDR3: TGCAGCGTCCCCAGAAGCGGCACAGATACGCAGTATTTT. Translation: CSVPRSGTDTQYF.

This chain connects TRBV6-1 to TRBJ1-3; D is undetermined. This CDR3 has 17 residues. Germline lookup yields CDR1 MNHNS and CDR2 SASEGT. The V gene lost 3 bases and the J gene lost 0 bases, with 15 bases spanning the gap. The CDR3 reads CASSERWLGFSGNTIYF. CDR3 in DNA: TGTGCCAGCAGTGAGAGGTGGCTAGGGTTCTCTGGAAACACCATATATTTT.

The table lists this clone with a count of one. This rearrangement joins TRBV28 to TRBJ2-1; TRBD2 agrees at 10 bases. The CDR3 has 17 amino acids. The V and J ends lost 2 bases and 3 bases, in that order; junction bases with no gene match: 7. Germline CDR1 is MDHEN and CDR2 is SYDVKM. The CDR3 reads CASSLHDSGGDYNEQFF. The CDR3 nucleotides read TGTGCCAGCAGTTTACACGACAGCGGGGGGGACTACAATGAGCAGTTCTTC.